Given below is one T cell receptor beta chain in context. These data come from a study of T-cell reconstitution after alpha-beta-depleted transplantation in children. The authors prepared the TCRbeta library with unique molecular identifiers. TCRdb independently ran MiXCR on the PCR reads; one entry per CDR3 protein. The sample has roughly 500,000 distinct CDR3 sequences; about 30% are singletons. The source is a human donor who donated a stem cell graft to a child with aplastic anemia. Sequenced material: PBMCs from the stem cell graft donor, taken from the stem cell graft.

CDR3: CASSFRDRDYGYTF. The DNA for the CDR3 is TGTGCCAGCAGCTTCCGGGACAGGGACTATGGCTACACCTTC. The V call is TRBV11-2, the J call TRBJ1-2; TRBD1 matches at 9 bases. Looked up from germline, CDR1 is SGHAT and CDR2 is FQNNGV. Trimming at V came to 3 bases and at J to 3 bases, leaving 2 bases not matched to a gene. CDR3 size: 14 residues. Drawing the rest from reference TRBV11-2 and TRBJ1-2, the complete variable domain is EAGVAQSPRYKIIEKRQSVAFWCNPISGHATLYWYQQILGQGPKLLIQFQNNGVVDDSQLPKDRFSAERLKGVDSTLKIQPAKLEDSAVYLCASSFRDRDYGYTFGSGTRLTVV.